This TCR beta chain was identified in a study of cytomegalovirus exposure and HLA in healthy donors. The CDR3 has 16 amino acids. Vbeta (60) and Jbeta (13) primers were used in the PCR. Only in-frame clones appear in the TCRdb table, and some are missing; sequencing was by immunoSEQ multiplex PCR. Altogether under 95,000 clones are present, around 72% being singletons, with the ten largest covering about 12%. This clone has more than one count but fewer than ten. The origin of this receptor is a woman between 40 and 50 years old in good health and CMV-seropositive. The chain uses TRBV21-1 and TRBJ2-7; the table's TRBD1 call for D was not verified on the DNA. TRBV21-1 is assigned pseudogene status. The sample was PBMCs. Here the CDR3 reads CASSKDPGQGSYEQYF. The DNA of the CDR3 is TGTGCCAGCAGCAAAGACCCGGGACAGGGTAGCTACGAGCAGTACTTC.